The clone carrying this T cell receptor beta chain has a count of ten or more. This sample is part of a study of T-cell reconstitution after alpha-beta-depleted transplantation in children. A library of TCRbeta sequences, prepared with unique molecular identifiers, was generated. MiXCR, run by TCRdb on the PCR reads, gives a single entry per CDR3 protein. The sample consists of fewer than 1 million distinct CDR3 sequences, approximately 15% of them appearing once. Material: PBMCs, mostly from graft donor cells, obtained 360 days after TCRalphabeta/CD19-depleted stem cell transplant. This sequence was found in a male patient younger than 18 who had a stem cell transplant for acute lymphoblastic leukemia, so the T cells may come from the graft donor.

The CDR3 reads CASSYGRGSTDTQYF. The CDR3 DNA follows: TGTGCCAGCAGTTACGGCAGGGGAAGCACAGATACGCAGTATTTT. The V call is TRBV6-5, the J call TRBJ2-3; D is perhaps TRBD1 (6 bases). CDR1 and CDR2 from the germline V gene are MNHEY and SVGAGI. V was cut by 2 bases and J by 0 bases, with 9 bases left in between. This CDR3 has 15 amino acids.